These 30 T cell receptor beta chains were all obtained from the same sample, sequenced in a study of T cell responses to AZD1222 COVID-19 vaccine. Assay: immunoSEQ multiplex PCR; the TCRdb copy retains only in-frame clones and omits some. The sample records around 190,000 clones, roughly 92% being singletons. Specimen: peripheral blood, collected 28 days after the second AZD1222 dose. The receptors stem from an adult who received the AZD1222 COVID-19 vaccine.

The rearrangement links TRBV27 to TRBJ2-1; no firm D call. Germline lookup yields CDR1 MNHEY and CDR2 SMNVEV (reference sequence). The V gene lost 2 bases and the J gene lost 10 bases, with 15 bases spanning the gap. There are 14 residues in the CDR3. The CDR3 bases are TGTGCCAGCAGTTTAGGTCAGCAAAACCGCGAGCAGTTCTTC. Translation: CASSLGQQNREQFF.

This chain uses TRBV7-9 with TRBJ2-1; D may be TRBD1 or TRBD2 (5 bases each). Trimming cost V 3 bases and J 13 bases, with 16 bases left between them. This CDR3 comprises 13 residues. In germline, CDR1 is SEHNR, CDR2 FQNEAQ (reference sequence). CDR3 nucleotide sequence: TGTGCCAGCAGCTTCCCCGGGGCCTTCGATCAGTTCTTC. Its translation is CASSFPGAFDQFF.

CDR3 region: CASRAQGNVRGETQYF. The CDR3 DNA is TGTGCCAGTAGGGCTCAGGGGAATGTTCGCGGAGAGACCCAGTACTTC. The V and J genes are TRBV19 and TRBJ2-5; D is perhaps TRBD1 (6 bases). The length of the CDR3 is 16 residues. CDR1 is LNHDA and CDR2 is SQIVND in the germline V gene (reference sequence). Trimming took off 6 bases at V and 4 bases at J, with 21 bases between the two ends.

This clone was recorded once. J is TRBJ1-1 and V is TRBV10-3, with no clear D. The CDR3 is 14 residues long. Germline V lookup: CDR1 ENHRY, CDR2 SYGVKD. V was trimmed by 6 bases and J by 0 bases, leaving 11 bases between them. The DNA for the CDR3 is TGTGCCATCAGGCACGTCCTAATGAACACTGAAGCTTTCTTT. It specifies CAIRHVLMNTEAFF.

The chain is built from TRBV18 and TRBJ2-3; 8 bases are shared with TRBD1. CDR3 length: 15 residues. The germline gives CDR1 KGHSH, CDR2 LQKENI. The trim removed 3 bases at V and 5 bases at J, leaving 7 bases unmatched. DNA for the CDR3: TGTGCCAGCTCACCTCGCAGGGGGCGAGGAGATACGCAGTATTTT. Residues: CASSPRRGRGDTQYF.

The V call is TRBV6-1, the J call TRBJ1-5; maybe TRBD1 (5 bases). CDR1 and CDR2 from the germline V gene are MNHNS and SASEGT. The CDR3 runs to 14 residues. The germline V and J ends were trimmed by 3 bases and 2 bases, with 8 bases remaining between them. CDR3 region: CASSDREGNQPQHF. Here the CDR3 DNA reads TGTGCCAGCAGTGACAGGGAGGGCAATCAGCCCCAGCATTTT.

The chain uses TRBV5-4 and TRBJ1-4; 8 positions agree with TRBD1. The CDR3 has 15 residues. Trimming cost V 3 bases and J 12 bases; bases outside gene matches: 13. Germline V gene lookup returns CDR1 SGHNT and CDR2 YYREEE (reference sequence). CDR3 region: CASSSALGQGGQLFF. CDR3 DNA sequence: TGTGCCAGCAGCTCCGCACTCGGACAGGGTGGACAACTGTTTTTT.

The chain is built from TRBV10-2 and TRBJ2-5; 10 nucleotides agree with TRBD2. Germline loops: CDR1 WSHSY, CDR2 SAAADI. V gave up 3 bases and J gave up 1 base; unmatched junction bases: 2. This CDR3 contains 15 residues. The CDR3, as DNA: TGCGCCAGCAGTGAAGCGGGGGGGCGCCAAGAGACCCAGTACTTC. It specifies CASSEAGGRQETQYF.

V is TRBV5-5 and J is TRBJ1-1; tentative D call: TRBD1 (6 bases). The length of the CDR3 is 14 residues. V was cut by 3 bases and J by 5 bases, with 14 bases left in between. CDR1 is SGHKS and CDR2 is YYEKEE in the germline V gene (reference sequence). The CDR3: CASSSGVFGTEAFF. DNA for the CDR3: TGTGCCAGCAGCTCAGGGGTTTTTGGAACTGAAGCTTTCTTT.

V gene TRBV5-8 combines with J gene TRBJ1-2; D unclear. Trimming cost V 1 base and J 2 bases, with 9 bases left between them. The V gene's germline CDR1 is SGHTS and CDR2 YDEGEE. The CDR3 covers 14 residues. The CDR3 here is CASSLYRGNYGYTF. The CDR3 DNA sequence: TGTGCCAGCAGCTTGTATCGCGGGAACTATGGCTACACCTTC.

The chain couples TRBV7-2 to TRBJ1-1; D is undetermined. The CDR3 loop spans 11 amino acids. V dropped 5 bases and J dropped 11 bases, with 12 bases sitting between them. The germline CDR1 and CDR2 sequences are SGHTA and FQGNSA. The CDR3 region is CASSRASGAFF. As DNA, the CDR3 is TGTGCCAGCAGCCGGGCCTCGGGTGCTTTCTTT.

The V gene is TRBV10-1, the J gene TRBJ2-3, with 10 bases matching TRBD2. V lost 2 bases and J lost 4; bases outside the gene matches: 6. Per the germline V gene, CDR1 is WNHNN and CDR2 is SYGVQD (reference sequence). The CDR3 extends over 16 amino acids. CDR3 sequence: CASSEGLAVGADTQYF. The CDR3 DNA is TGCGCCAGCAGTGAGGGACTAGCGGTAGGGGCAGATACGCAGTATTTT.

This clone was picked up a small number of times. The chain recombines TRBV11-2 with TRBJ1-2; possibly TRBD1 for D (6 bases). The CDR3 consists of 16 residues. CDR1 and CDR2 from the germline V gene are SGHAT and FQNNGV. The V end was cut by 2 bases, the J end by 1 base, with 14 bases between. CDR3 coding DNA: TGTGCCAGCAGCTTACGAACAGGGAACCTTAACTATGGCTACACCTTC. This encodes CASSLRTGNLNYGYTF.

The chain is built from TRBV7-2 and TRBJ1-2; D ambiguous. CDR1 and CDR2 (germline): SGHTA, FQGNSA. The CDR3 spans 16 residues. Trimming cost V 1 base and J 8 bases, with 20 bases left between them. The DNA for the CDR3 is TGTGCCAGCAGCTTAGATCTAGACGGATGGAACGGCGGCTACACCTTC. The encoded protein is CASSLDLDGWNGGYTF.

The CDR3 spells CASSSTGTGYEQYF. The CDR3 DNA follows: TGTGCCAGCTCATCAACCGGGACAGGCTACGAGCAGTACTTC. This sequence joins TRBV18 and TRBJ2-7; 8 nucleotides match TRBD1. Germline V gene lookup returns CDR1 KGHSH and CDR2 LQKENI. This CDR3 has 14 amino acids. V dropped 5 bases and J dropped 3; count of bases not matched to a gene: 6.

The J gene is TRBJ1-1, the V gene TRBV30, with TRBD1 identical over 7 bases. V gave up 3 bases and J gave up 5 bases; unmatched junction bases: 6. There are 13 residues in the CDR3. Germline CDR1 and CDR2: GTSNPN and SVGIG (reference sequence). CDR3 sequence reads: CAWSGQAWTEAFF. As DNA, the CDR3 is TGTGCCTGGAGCGGACAGGCCTGGACTGAAGCTTTCTTT.

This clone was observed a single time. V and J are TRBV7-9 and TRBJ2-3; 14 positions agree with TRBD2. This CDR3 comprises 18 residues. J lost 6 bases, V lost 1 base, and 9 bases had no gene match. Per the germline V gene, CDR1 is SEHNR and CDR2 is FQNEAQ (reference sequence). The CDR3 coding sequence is TGTGCCAGCAGCTTAGGGACTAGCGGGGGGAAGCAGCGGGATACGCAGTATTTT. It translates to CASSLGTSGGKQRDTQYF.

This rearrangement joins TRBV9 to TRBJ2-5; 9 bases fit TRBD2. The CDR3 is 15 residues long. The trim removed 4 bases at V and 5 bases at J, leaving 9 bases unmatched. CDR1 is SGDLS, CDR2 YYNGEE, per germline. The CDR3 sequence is CASSSGGGAWETQYF. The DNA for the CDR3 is TGTGCCAGCAGCTCAGGCGGGGGGGCGTGGGAGACCCAGTACTTC.

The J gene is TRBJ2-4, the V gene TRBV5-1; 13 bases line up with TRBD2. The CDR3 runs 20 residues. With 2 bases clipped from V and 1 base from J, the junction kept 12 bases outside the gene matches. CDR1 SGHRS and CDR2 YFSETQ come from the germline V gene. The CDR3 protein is CASSLVRTSGSDRAKNIQYF. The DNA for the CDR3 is TGCGCCAGCAGCTTAGTTAGGACTAGCGGGAGTGACAGGGCCAAAAACATTCAGTACTTC.

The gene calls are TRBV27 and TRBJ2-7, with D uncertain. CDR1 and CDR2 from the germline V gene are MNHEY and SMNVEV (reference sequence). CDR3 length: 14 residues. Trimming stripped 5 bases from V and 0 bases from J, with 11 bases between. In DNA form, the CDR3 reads TGTGCCAGCAGTGTTAACGTCGCCTCCTACGAGCAGTACTTC. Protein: CASSVNVASYEQYF.

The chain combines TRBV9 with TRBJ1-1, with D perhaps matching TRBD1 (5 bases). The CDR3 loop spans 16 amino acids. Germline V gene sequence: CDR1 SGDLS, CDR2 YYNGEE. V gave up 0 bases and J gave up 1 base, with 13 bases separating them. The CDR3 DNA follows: TGTGCCAGCAGCGTAGTACAGGAACCAAAGAACACTGAAGCTTTCTTT. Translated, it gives CASSVVQEPKNTEAFF.

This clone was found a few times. This CDR3 is CASSLSGGTEAFF. The DNA of the CDR3 is TGTGCCAGCAGCTTAAGTGGGGGCACTGAAGCTTTCTTT. V usage is TRBV7-3 and J usage is TRBJ1-1; TRBD1 is a possible D gene (5 bases). V was pared by 1 base and J by 4 bases, with 7 bases between. CDR3 length: 13 amino acids. Germline CDR1 and CDR2: SGHTA and FQGTGA.

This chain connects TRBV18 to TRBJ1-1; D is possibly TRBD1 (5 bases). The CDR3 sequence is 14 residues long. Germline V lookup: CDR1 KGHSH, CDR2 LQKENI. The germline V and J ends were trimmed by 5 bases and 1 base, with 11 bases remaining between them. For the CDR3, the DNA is TGTGCCAGCTCAATAAAGACAGAGAACACTGAAGCTTTCTTT. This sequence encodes CASSIKTENTEAFF.

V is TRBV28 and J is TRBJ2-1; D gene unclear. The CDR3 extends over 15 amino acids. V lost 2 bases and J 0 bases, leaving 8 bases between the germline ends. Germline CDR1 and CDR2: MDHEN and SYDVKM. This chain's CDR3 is CASSLVQSSYNEQFF. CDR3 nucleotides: TGTGCCAGCAGTTTAGTACAAAGCTCCTACAATGAGCAGTTCTTC.

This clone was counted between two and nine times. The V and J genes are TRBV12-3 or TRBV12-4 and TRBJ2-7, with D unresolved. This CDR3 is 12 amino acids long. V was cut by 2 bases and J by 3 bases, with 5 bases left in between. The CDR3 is CASSLTDYEQYF. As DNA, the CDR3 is TGTGCCAGCAGTTTAACAGACTACGAGCAGTACTTC.

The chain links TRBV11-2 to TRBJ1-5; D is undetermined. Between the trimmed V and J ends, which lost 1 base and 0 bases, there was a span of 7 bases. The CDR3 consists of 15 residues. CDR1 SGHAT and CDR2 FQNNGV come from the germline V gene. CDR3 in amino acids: CASSLGVFSNQPQHF. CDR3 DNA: TGTGCCAGCAGCTTAGGGGTATTTAGCAATCAGCCCCAGCATTTT.

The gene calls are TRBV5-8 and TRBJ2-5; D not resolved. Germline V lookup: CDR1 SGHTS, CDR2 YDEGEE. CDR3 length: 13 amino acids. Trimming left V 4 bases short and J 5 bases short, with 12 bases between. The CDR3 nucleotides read TGTGCCAGCAGCCACCGCACGGTGGAGACCCAGTACTTC. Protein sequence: CASSHRTVETQYF.

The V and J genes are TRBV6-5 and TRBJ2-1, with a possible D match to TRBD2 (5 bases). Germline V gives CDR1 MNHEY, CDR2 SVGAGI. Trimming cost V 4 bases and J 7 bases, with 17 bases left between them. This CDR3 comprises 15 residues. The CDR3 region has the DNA TGTGCCAGCAGTTCGCGGGCCCTCCCGGGGAATGAGCAGTTCTTC. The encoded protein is CASSSRALPGNEQFF.

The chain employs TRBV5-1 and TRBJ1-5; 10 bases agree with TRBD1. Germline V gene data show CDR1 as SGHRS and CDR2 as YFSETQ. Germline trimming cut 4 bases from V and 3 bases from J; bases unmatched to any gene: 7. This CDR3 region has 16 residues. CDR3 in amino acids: CASSPGTGVLNQPQHF. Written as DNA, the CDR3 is TGCGCCAGCAGCCCGGGGACAGGGGTTCTCAATCAGCCCCAGCATTTT. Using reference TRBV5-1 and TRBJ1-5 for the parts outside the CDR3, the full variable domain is KAGVTQTPRYLIKTRGQQVTLSCSPISGHRSVSWYQQTPGQGLQFLFEYFSETQRNKGNFPGRFSGRQFSNSRSEMNVSTLELGDSALYLCASSPGTGVLNQPQHFGDGTRLSIL.

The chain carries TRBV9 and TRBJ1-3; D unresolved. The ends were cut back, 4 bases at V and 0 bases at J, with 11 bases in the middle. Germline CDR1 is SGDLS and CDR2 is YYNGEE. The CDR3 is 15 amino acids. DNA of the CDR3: TGTGCCAGCAGCTTCGGACCGAACTCTGGAAACACCATATATTTT. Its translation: CASSFGPNSGNTIYF.